This TCR beta chain was documented in a study of blood T cells in healthy people across ages. General study findings and limits: Diversity of TCR beta correlated strongly with naive T cell percentage.

Together with a sample-barcoded 5' primer, a J-beta primer mix was included in a second PCR lasting about 7 to 11 cycles. One entry per CDR3 protein, called by TCRdb with MiXCR from the 5' RACE reads. The sample lists 600,000 or so distinct CDR3 sequences; roughly 30% were seen once. Remarks on this clonotype: What it binds is unknown.

Healthy individuals of Caucasian origin from Russia, aged about 6 to 100, served as donors. The TCR originated in a woman of 80 years or more in good health. Sequencing used blood.

The CDR3 nucleotides are TGCAGTGCTAGGGGGTCTAGCCCAATTACAGATACGCAGTATTTT. It translates to CSARGSSPITDTQYF. J is TRBJ2-3 and V is TRBV20-1, with D possibly TRBD2 on 5 matching bases. Germline values: CDR1 DFQATT, CDR2 SNEGSKA (reference sequence). The CDR3 length is 15 residues. V lost 3 bases to trimming and J lost 3 bases, with 16 bases between them.